This TCR beta chain is drawn from a study of T cell responses to AZD1222 COVID-19 vaccine. Here immunoSEQ multiplex PCR was the method, and the copy in TCRdb shows in-frame clones only, minus some. The sample contains 120,000 or so clones, roughly 90% of which appear only once. Worth noting for this clone: The antigen remains undetermined.

This CDR3 is built from 15 residues. Trimming cost V 1 base and J 5 bases; bases outside gene matches: 4. Germline V gene lookup returns CDR1 SGHVS and CDR2 FNYEAQ. General observations from the study: Clonal diversity may have been underestimated in mostly white British donors.

The sample was peripheral blood, taken on day 0 of MenACWY control vaccination. This TCR derives from an adult in good health. The rearrangement uses TRBV7-6 and TRBJ2-3; 9 bases fit TRBD2. The CDR3 coding sequence is TGTGCCAGCAGCTTAGGAGGCGGGAGGGGAGATACGCAGTATTTT. Its translation: CASSLGGGRGDTQYF.